The rows below give T cell receptor beta chains drawn from one sample of a study of response to subunit inactivated influenza vaccine. TCRdb fed the RT-PCR reads into MiXCR, producing one record per CDR3 protein. The profile covers around 200,000 distinct CDR3 sequences, with 12% appearing a single time and about 31% taken by the ten largest. These data are also associated with another study on T cells expressing NK-cell markers.

The sample here was CD8+ T cells sorted from PBMCs, taken 11 to 12 days after vaccination. These receptor sequences come from a man aged 50 or older who received an inactivated influenza vaccine. CDR3s include the opening cysteine and the closing phenylalanine or tryptophan. Each record gives: CDR3 protein, CDR3 DNA, J gene, clone size, V gene, D gene. A D gene is named only where the DNA matches it firmly. Some rows have no size entry. The others give once, few or many, or a class for an expanded clone.

CDR3 protein: CASSRSGRGVDTQYF
CDR3 DNA: TGTGCCAGCAGCCGTAGTGGCCGGGGGGTAGATACGCAGTATTTT
J gene: TRBJ2-3
clone size: few
V gene: TRBV11-2
D gene: TRBD2

CDR3 protein: CSARVHKGRADPGQLFF
CDR3 DNA: TGCAGTGCTAGAGTTCACAAGGGTAGGGCGGACCCGGGACAGCTGTTTTTT
J gene: TRBJ2-2
clone size: few
V gene: TRBV20-1
D gene: -

CDR3 protein: CASSQDLRGAKNIQYF
CDR3 DNA: TGTGCCAGCAGCCAAGATCTAAGGGGAGCCAAAAACATTCAGTACTTC
J gene: TRBJ2-4
clone size: many
V gene: TRBV14
D gene: -

CDR3 protein: CASSLTGDPYNEQFF
CDR3 DNA: TGTGCCAGCAGCCTCACAGGGGACCCCTACAATGAGCAGTTCTTC
J gene: TRBJ2-1
clone size: -
V gene: TRBV6-4
D gene: TRBD1

CDR3 protein: CASGGQEGLTGELFF
CDR3 DNA: TGTGCCAGCGGGGGACAGGAGGGACTCACCGGGGAGCTGTTTTTT
J gene: TRBJ2-2
clone size: -
V gene: TRBV7-8
D gene: TRBD1

CDR3 protein: CSVVDRLTGELFF
CDR3 DNA: TGCAGCGTTGTAGACAGGTTGACCGGGGAGCTGTTTTTT
J gene: TRBJ2-2
clone size: few
V gene: TRBV29-1
D gene: -

CDR3 protein: CSVGLGGPEQYF
CDR3 DNA: TGCAGCGTTGGTTTGGGGGGACCCGAGCAGTACTTC
J gene: TRBJ2-7
clone size: few
V gene: TRBV29-1
D gene: -

CDR3 protein: CSARTVRGDTEAFF
CDR3 DNA: TGCAGTGCTAGGACCGTAAGGGGGGACACTGAAGCTTTCTTT
J gene: TRBJ1-1
clone size: many
V gene: TRBV20-1
D gene: -

CDR3 protein: CASSFRTGDYNEQFF
CDR3 DNA: TGTGCCAGCAGTTTCAGGACAGGGGACTACAATGAGCAGTTCTTC
J gene: TRBJ2-1
clone size: -
V gene: TRBV6-5
D gene: TRBD1

CDR3 protein: CASSSRLAGLNTQYF
CDR3 DNA: TGTGCCAGCAGCTCGAGACTAGCGGGATTGAATACGCAGTATTTT
J gene: TRBJ2-3
clone size: -
V gene: TRBV7-9
D gene: TRBD2

CDR3 protein: CASSSGLAGVETQYF
CDR3 DNA: TGTGCCAGCAGCTCCGGACTAGCGGGGGTGGAGACCCAGTACTTC
J gene: TRBJ2-5
clone size: -
V gene: TRBV7-9
D gene: TRBD2